Listed below are T cell receptor beta chains from one sample, sequenced in a study of long-term antiretroviral therapy in people with HIV. Using immunoSEQ multiplex PCR, the repertoire was profiled, and TCRdb retains in-frame clones only, with some absent. The sample carries 20,000 to 25,000 clones, 85% to 95% recorded once. This sample comprised unsorted PBMCs, obtained around 4.7 years after starting antiretroviral therapy. These receptors were obtained from a woman aged 45-60 years with HIV. The CDR3 runs from the conserved cysteine through the conserved F or W. Each record gives: clone size, J gene, V gene, D gene, CDR3 DNA, CDR3 protein. The D gene is left open where the match is weak. Size values are once, few and many counts, or a class for expanded clones, and some rows have none.

abundance: .; j_gene: TRBJ2-3; v_gene: TRBV6-5; d_gene: .; CDR3nt: TGTGCCAGCAGTTACTCGTCCGATACGCAGTATTTT; CDR3aa: CASSYSSDTQYF
abundance: once; j_gene: TRBJ1-2; v_gene: TRBV28; d_gene: .; CDR3nt: TGTGCCAGCAGTTTAGGCGGACTTTATGGCTACACCTTC; CDR3aa: CASSLGGLYGYTF
abundance: .; j_gene: TRBJ2-5; v_gene: TRBV7-9; d_gene: .; CDR3nt: TGTGCCAGCAGCTCTAACAGGGAGCGAGAGACCCAGTACTTC; CDR3aa: CASSSNRERETQYF
abundance: .; j_gene: TRBJ2-3; v_gene: TRBV2; d_gene: .; CDR3nt: TGTGCCAGCAGGGATCTCCGGGACACATGGGCAGATACGCAGTATTTT; CDR3aa: CASRDLRDTWADTQYF
abundance: once; j_gene: TRBJ1-1; v_gene: TRBV29-1; d_gene: .; CDR3nt: TGCAGCGTTCAATCGTCGGGGACTGAAGCTTTCTTT; CDR3aa: CSVQSSGTEAFF
abundance: .; j_gene: TRBJ1-2; v_gene: TRBV10-2; d_gene: TRBD1; CDR3nt: TGCGCCAGCAGAGAATCCGGGGACAGGATCTATGGCTACACCTTC; CDR3aa: CASRESGDRIYGYTF
abundance: .; j_gene: TRBJ2-1; v_gene: TRBV5-1; d_gene: .; CDR3nt: TGCGCCAGCAACGTAATGGGTGACTCCTACAATGAGCAGTTCTTC; CDR3aa: CASNVMGDSYNEQFF
abundance: .; j_gene: TRBJ1-1; v_gene: TRBV25-1; d_gene: .; CDR3nt: TGTGCCAGCCTGGGGATAGGGATGAACACTGAAGCTTTCTTT; CDR3aa: CASLGIGMNTEAFF
abundance: .; j_gene: TRBJ2-7; v_gene: TRBV18; d_gene: .; CDR3nt: TGTGCCAGCTCGACGTCACGGGAGACTATCGAGCAGTACTTC; CDR3aa: CASSTSRETIEQYF
abundance: .; j_gene: TRBJ1-2; v_gene: TRBV7-9; d_gene: .; CDR3nt: TGTGCCAGCAGCTTAGCTGGCAGTAACTATGGCTACACCTTC; CDR3aa: CASSLAGSNYGYTF
abundance: .; j_gene: TRBJ2-7; v_gene: TRBV11-2; d_gene: TRBD1; CDR3nt: TGTGCCAGCAGCTCCCAGGGGGAAAACTCCTACGAGCAGTACTTC; CDR3aa: CASSSQGENSYEQYF
abundance: .; j_gene: TRBJ2-1; v_gene: TRBV5-4; d_gene: .; CDR3nt: TGTGCCAGCAGCTTGAGGTACCCTCTTAATGAGCAGTTCTTC; CDR3aa: CASSLRYPLNEQFF
abundance: .; j_gene: TRBJ1-2; v_gene: TRBV6-1; d_gene: .; CDR3nt: TGTGCCAGCAGTGACAACGGGGGGTATGGCTACACCTTC; CDR3aa: CASSDNGGYGYTF
abundance: .; j_gene: TRBJ1-1; v_gene: TRBV7-2; d_gene: TRBD1; CDR3nt: TGTGCCAGCAGCACCTACAGGGGTGGGACTGAAGCTTTCTTT; CDR3aa: CASSTYRGGTEAFF
abundance: few; j_gene: TRBJ2-7; v_gene: TRBV28; d_gene: .; CDR3nt: TGTGCCAGCAGTTTCAGCTCCTACGAGCAGTACTTC; CDR3aa: CASSFSSYEQYF
abundance: .; j_gene: TRBJ1-2; v_gene: TRBV28; d_gene: .; CDR3nt: TGTGCCAGCAAAATACAGGAAAACTATGGCTACACCTTC; CDR3aa: CASKIQENYGYTF
abundance: .; j_gene: TRBJ2-1; v_gene: TRBV19; d_gene: TRBD2; CDR3nt: TGTGCCAGTAAACTAGCGGGAGGGAGGGACAATGAGCAGTTCTTC; CDR3aa: CASKLAGGRDNEQFF
abundance: .; j_gene: TRBJ2-1; v_gene: TRBV7-8; d_gene: .; CDR3nt: TGTGCCAGCGCTAAGACGCCGAGCTCCTACAATGAGCAGTTCTTC; CDR3aa: CASAKTPSSYNEQFF
abundance: .; j_gene: TRBJ2-7; v_gene: TRBV6-1; d_gene: TRBD1; CDR3nt: TGTGCCAGCAGTGGGACAGGGATAAACGAGCAGTACTTC; CDR3aa: CASSGTGINEQYF
abundance: .; j_gene: TRBJ1-5; v_gene: TRBV18; d_gene: .; CDR3nt: TGTGCCAGCTCACCACAAGGAGGGGGCAATCAGCCCCAGCATTTT; CDR3aa: CASSPQGGGNQPQHF
abundance: once; j_gene: TRBJ2-1; v_gene: TRBV7-2; d_gene: TRBD2; CDR3nt: TGTGCCAGCAGCCTAGGACTAGCGGGAGGGAATGATGAGCAGTTCTTC; CDR3aa: CASSLGLAGGNDEQFF
abundance: .; j_gene: TRBJ2-1; v_gene: TRBV6-4; d_gene: .; CDR3nt: TGTGCCAGCAGTGAGGGGGAATACAATGAGCAGTTCTTC; CDR3aa: CASSEGEYNEQFF
abundance: .; j_gene: TRBJ2-1; v_gene: TRBV19; d_gene: TRBD2; CDR3nt: TGTGCCAGTAGTATGTCGTTCCCTAGCGGAGCCGTTCGGCAGTTCTTC; CDR3aa: CASSMSFPSGAVRQFF
abundance: .; j_gene: TRBJ1-5; v_gene: TRBV7-9; d_gene: TRBD1; CDR3nt: TGTGCCAGCAGCTCGACAGGGCCGTATCAGCCCCAGCATTTT; CDR3aa: CASSSTGPYQPQHF
abundance: .; j_gene: TRBJ1-1; v_gene: TRBV7-9; d_gene: .; CDR3nt: TGTGCCAGCCTCATGGGGGGGGCCACTGAAGCTTTCTTT; CDR3aa: CASLMGGATEAFF
abundance: .; j_gene: TRBJ2-3; v_gene: TRBV2; d_gene: TRBD2; CDR3nt: TGTGCCAGCAGCGACTGGACTAGCGGGAGCACAGATACGCAGTATTTT; CDR3aa: CASSDWTSGSTDTQYF
abundance: .; j_gene: TRBJ2-3; v_gene: TRBV21-1; d_gene: .; CDR3nt: TGTGCCAGCAGCTTAACCCCGGGGATATATTTAACAGATACGCAGTATTTT; CDR3aa: CASSLTPGIYLTDTQYF
abundance: .; j_gene: TRBJ2-3; v_gene: TRBV27; d_gene: TRBD2; CDR3nt: TGTGCCAGCAGTTTATCCCCGCCGGGACTAGCGGGAGTCGATACGCAGTATTTT; CDR3aa: CASSLSPPGLAGVDTQYF
abundance: .; j_gene: TRBJ1-2; v_gene: TRBV10-3; d_gene: .; CDR3nt: TGTGCCATCAGTGACTGGGACGGCTATGGCTACACCTTC; CDR3aa: CAISDWDGYGYTF
abundance: .; j_gene: TRBJ1-2; v_gene: TRBV28; d_gene: TRBD1; CDR3nt: TGTGCCAGCAGTCCACAGGGGGCGCTTGGCTACACCTTC; CDR3aa: CASSPQGALGYTF
abundance: .; j_gene: TRBJ2-7; v_gene: TRBV7-2; d_gene: TRBD1; CDR3nt: TGTGCCAGCACCATAAGCCGCGGACAGGGGCGGTACGAGCAGTACTTC; CDR3aa: CASTISRGQGRYEQYF
abundance: .; j_gene: TRBJ2-2; v_gene: TRBV5-1; d_gene: TRBD2; CDR3nt: TGCGCCAGCAGCTTGGGACTAGCGGGAGCCGGGGAGCTGTTTTTT; CDR3aa: CASSLGLAGAGELFF
abundance: .; j_gene: TRBJ2-1; v_gene: TRBV6-4; d_gene: .; CDR3nt: TGTGCCAACCAGGGCCCCTACAATGAGCAGTTCTTC; CDR3aa: CANQGPYNEQFF
abundance: .; j_gene: TRBJ1-3; v_gene: TRBV19; d_gene: .; CDR3nt: TGTGCCAGCCACTTTACCGGGACAAGTAACACCATATATTTT; CDR3aa: CASHFTGTSNTIYF
abundance: once; j_gene: TRBJ1-1; v_gene: TRBV14; d_gene: .; CDR3nt: TGTGCCAGCAGCCAGTTTTTTGGACTGCCGAACACTGAAGCTTTCTTT; CDR3aa: CASSQFFGLPNTEAFF
abundance: once; j_gene: TRBJ2-2; v_gene: TRBV7-6; d_gene: .; CDR3nt: TGTGCCAGCAGCTTAGTGACGGGAGAAAGTACCGGGGAGCTGTTTTTT; CDR3aa: CASSLVTGESTGELFF
abundance: .; j_gene: TRBJ2-5; v_gene: TRBV27; d_gene: TRBD1; CDR3nt: TGTGCCAGCAGTCTCGGACAGGGGGCGTGGGAGCAGTACTTC; CDR3aa: CASSLGQGAWEQYF
abundance: .; j_gene: TRBJ1-1; v_gene: TRBV6-1; d_gene: .; CDR3nt: TGTGCCAGCAGTGCCTTCCGTGTCCGGAACACTGAAGCTTTCTTT; CDR3aa: CASSAFRVRNTEAFF
abundance: .; j_gene: TRBJ2-4; v_gene: TRBV2; d_gene: .; CDR3nt: TGTGCCAGCAGTGAGGACAGCCGGTGGGAAAACATTCAGTACTTC; CDR3aa: CASSEDSRWENIQYF
abundance: .; j_gene: TRBJ2-5; v_gene: TRBV5-1; d_gene: TRBD1; CDR3nt: TGCGCCAGCAGCGTGGCCGGGACAGCCCAAGAGACCCAGTACTTC; CDR3aa: CASSVAGTAQETQYF
abundance: .; j_gene: TRBJ2-1; v_gene: TRBV2; d_gene: .; CDR3nt: TGTGCCAGCTCGAGGGAGGCCCAAATAAGCTCCTACAATGAGCAGTTCTTC; CDR3aa: CASSREAQISSYNEQFF
abundance: .; j_gene: TRBJ2-2; v_gene: TRBV6-6; d_gene: .; CDR3nt: TGTGCCAGCAGTTCGAGCCCCGGGGAGCTGTTTTTT; CDR3aa: CASSSSPGELFF
abundance: .; j_gene: TRBJ2-3; v_gene: TRBV19; d_gene: .; CDR3nt: TGTGCCAGCTCCCCGGGCCCGGCGTCGGATACGCAGTATTTT; CDR3aa: CASSPGPASDTQYF
abundance: .; j_gene: TRBJ1-2; v_gene: TRBV6-1; d_gene: .; CDR3nt: TGTGCCAGCAGTGAATTCGGAGCTCCCACCTTC; CDR3aa: CASSEFGAPTF
abundance: .; j_gene: TRBJ1-2; v_gene: TRBV5-1; d_gene: .; CDR3nt: TGCGCCAGCAGCTTGTCGGGGGCACAGTCGAAAGAACTTGGCTACACCTTC; CDR3aa: CASSLSGAQSKELGYTF
abundance: .; j_gene: TRBJ1-2; v_gene: TRBV19; d_gene: .; CDR3nt: TGTGCCAGTAGTATGGGTGGCTACACCTTC; CDR3aa: CASSMGGYTF
abundance: .; j_gene: TRBJ1-3; v_gene: TRBV6-5; d_gene: TRBD1; CDR3nt: TGTGCCAGCAGTTACTCGGGACAGGGCGGAAACACCATATATTTT; CDR3aa: CASSYSGQGGNTIYF
abundance: .; j_gene: TRBJ2-2; v_gene: TRBV19; d_gene: .; CDR3nt: TGTGCCAGTAGTATGGGGGTCACCGGGGAGCTGTTTTTT; CDR3aa: CASSMGVTGELFF
abundance: .; j_gene: TRBJ2-1; v_gene: TRBV10-3; d_gene: TRBD2; CDR3nt: TGTGCCATCAGTGAGTCGAGGGAGCGGGGCAATGAGCAGTTCTTC; CDR3aa: CAISESRERGNEQFF
abundance: .; j_gene: TRBJ1-1; v_gene: TRBV30; d_gene: .; CDR3nt: TGTGCCTGGAGTGTGTACGGACGAAACACTGAAGCTTTCTTT; CDR3aa: CAWSVYGRNTEAFF
abundance: .; j_gene: TRBJ2-2; v_gene: TRBV9; d_gene: .; CDR3nt: TGTGCCAGCAGCGAGGCAGGGTACACCGGGGAGCTGTTTTTT; CDR3aa: CASSEAGYTGELFF
abundance: .; j_gene: TRBJ2-5; v_gene: TRBV30; d_gene: .; CDR3nt: TGTGCCTGGAGTTTGAACCTTCAGGAGACCCAGTACTTC; CDR3aa: CAWSLNLQETQYF
abundance: .; j_gene: TRBJ2-1; v_gene: TRBV14; d_gene: .; CDR3nt: TGTGCCAGCAGCCTCGGGACTGAGCAGTTCTTC; CDR3aa: CASSLGTEQFF
abundance: .; j_gene: TRBJ2-1; v_gene: TRBV5-6; d_gene: TRBD2; CDR3nt: TGTGCCAGCAGCTTGGAGGGTTGGGGAGGGAATGAGCAGTTCTTC; CDR3aa: CASSLEGWGGNEQFF
abundance: .; j_gene: TRBJ2-5; v_gene: TRBV5-4; d_gene: .; CDR3nt: TGTGCCAGCAGCCAGGGGGGGCAAGAGACCCAGTACTTC; CDR3aa: CASSQGGQETQYF
abundance: .; j_gene: TRBJ2-5; v_gene: TRBV28; d_gene: TRBD2; CDR3nt: TGTGCCAGCAGTTTATCTCCGGTGGGCGGGAGTTTCGAGACCCAGTACTTC; CDR3aa: CASSLSPVGGSFETQYF